These 8 T cell receptor beta chains were sequenced from one sample in a study of blood T cell repertoires in COVID-19. Only in-frame clones appear in the TCRdb table, and some are missing; sequencing was by immunoSEQ multiplex PCR. The sample shows more than 95,000 clones, approximately 86% of them seen only once. The sample consisted of peripheral blood. The origin of the receptors is a woman aged 55-69 years in a cohort sampled during active or convalescent COVID-19.

The chain has TRBV5-1 and TRBJ1-5; D call uncertain. Trimming cost V 2 bases and J 6 bases, with 9 bases left between them. Germline V CDR1 and CDR2: SGHRS, YFSETQ. This CDR3 contains 13 residues. The CDR3 region has the DNA TGCGCCAGCAGCTTTACAGATCTTCAGCCCCAGCATTTT. Translated: CASSFTDLQPQHF.

The rearrangement joins TRBV5-1 to TRBJ2-7; a possible D gene is TRBD2 (5 bases). Germline CDR1 reads SGHRS; CDR2 reads YFSETQ. The length of the CDR3 is 15 residues. Deletions cut 3 bases from V and 6 bases from J, with 19 bases between. The CDR3 is CASSYPGQRTSEQYF. CDR3 sequence (DNA): TGCGCCAGCAGCTATCCGGGCCAGCGGACGTCCGAGCAGTACTTC.

V gene TRBV7-6 combines with J gene TRBJ2-1, with a possible D match to TRBD2 (7 bases). CDR1 is SGHVS and CDR2 is FNYEAQ in the germline V gene. The CDR3 runs to 15 residues. Trimming pared 4 bases from V and 8 bases from J, leaving 18 bases between. The CDR3 spells CASSSGLGGRDEQFF. The CDR3 nucleotides are TGTGCCAGCAGCTCCGGACTAGGGGGGAGGGATGAGCAGTTCTTC.

The V and J genes are TRBV19 and TRBJ2-1, with TRBD1 identical over 9 bases. CDR1 is LNHDA and CDR2 is SQIVND in the germline V gene (reference sequence). The CDR3 length is 16 residues. Trimming cost V 6 bases and J 5 bases; bases outside gene matches: 11. CDR3 sequence (DNA): TGTGCCAGTAGCGTCAACCGGGACAGGGTTAACAATGAGCAGTTCTTC. Residues: CASSVNRDRVNNEQFF.

This clone was seen a single time. This rearrangement joins TRBV4-1 to TRBJ2-3, with D perhaps TRBD2 (5 bases). This CDR3 comprises 16 residues. V was cut by 0 bases and J by 1 base, with 11 bases left in between. Germline V CDR1 and CDR2: MGHRA, YSYEKL. The CDR3 here is CASSQDGPGGTDTQYF. The CDR3 DNA reads TGCGCCAGCAGCCAAGATGGCCCCGGGGGCACAGATACGCAGTATTTT.

The genes are TRBV20-1 and TRBJ2-5; weak D call: TRBD2 (5 bases). V was shortened by 3 bases and J by 5 bases, with 7 bases between the two germline ends. From germline, CDR1 is DFQATT and CDR2 SNEGSKA (reference sequence). The CDR3 covers 11 residues. The DNA for the CDR3 is TGCAGTGCTAGCCAGCGGGAGACCCAGTACTTC. It yields the protein CSASQRETQYF.

This chain connects TRBV5-4 to TRBJ1-6; 9 positions match TRBD1. After removal of 4 bases from V and 6 bases from J, the junction contained 2 bases not matched to a gene. CDR3 length: 14 residues. CDR1 and CDR2 (germline): SGHNT, YYREEE (reference sequence). The CDR3 DNA is TGTGCCAGCAGCAAGGGACAGGGTAATTCACCCCTCCACTTT. Its protein is CASSKGQGNSPLHF.

As DNA, the CDR3 is TGTGCCAGCAGCCCCCTCCAGGGGGGTAATTCACCCCTCCACTTT. Protein sequence: CASSPLQGGNSPLHF. The chain employs TRBV6-5 and TRBJ1-6, with 7 bases identical to TRBD1. V gave up 6 bases and J gave up 6 bases; unmatched junction bases: 8. The CDR3 is 15 amino acids. CDR1 and CDR2 from the germline V gene are MNHEY and SVGAGI.